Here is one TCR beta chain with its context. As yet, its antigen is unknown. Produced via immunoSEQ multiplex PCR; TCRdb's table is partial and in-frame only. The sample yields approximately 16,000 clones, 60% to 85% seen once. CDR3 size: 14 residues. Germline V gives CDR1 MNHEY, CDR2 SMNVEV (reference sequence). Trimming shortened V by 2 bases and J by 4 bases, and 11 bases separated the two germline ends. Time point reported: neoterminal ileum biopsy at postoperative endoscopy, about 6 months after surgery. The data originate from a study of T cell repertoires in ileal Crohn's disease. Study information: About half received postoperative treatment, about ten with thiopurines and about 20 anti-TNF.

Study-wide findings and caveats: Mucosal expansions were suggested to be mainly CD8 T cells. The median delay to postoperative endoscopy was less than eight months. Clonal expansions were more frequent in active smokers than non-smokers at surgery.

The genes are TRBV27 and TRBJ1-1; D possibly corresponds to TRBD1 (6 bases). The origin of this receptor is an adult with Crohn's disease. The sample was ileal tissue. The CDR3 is CASSLVGAATEAFF. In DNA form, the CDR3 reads TGTGCCAGCAGTTTAGTGGGGGCGGCCACTGAAGCTTTCTTT.